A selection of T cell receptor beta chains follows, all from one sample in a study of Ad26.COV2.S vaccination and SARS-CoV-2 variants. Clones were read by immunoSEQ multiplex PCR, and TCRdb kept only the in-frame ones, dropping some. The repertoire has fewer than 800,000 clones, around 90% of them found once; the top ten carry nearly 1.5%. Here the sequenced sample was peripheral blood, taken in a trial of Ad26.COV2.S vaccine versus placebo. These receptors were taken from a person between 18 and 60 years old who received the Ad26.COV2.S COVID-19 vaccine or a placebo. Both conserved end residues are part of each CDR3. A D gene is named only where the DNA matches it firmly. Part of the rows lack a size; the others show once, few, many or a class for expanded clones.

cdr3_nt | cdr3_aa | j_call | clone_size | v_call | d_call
TGTGCCAGCAGTTTAAGACAGGGTGGAAGCAATCAGCCCCAGCATTTT | CASSLRQGGSNQPQHF | TRBJ1-5 | NA | TRBV6-5 | TRBD1
TGTGCCAGCTCACCAGGGGAGGGGGTTTCTACTCAGCCCCAGCATTTT | CASSPGEGVSTQPQHF | TRBJ1-5 | NA | TRBV18 | NA
TGTGCCTGGAGTGTATTGTCTAGCGGGTCCGGGGAGCTGTTTTTT | CAWSVLSSGSGELFF | TRBJ2-2 | NA | TRBV30 | TRBD2
TGTGCCAGCTCGATGTCATTGGAAGGTCCTTATGGCTACACCTTC | CASSMSLEGPYGYTF | TRBJ1-2 | NA | TRBV18 | NA
TGTGCCAGCAGCTTAGCGACGGGCCGTCCTTACAATGAGCAGTTCTTC | CASSLATGRPYNEQFF | TRBJ2-1 | NA | TRBV7-8 | NA
TGTGCCAGCAGCACCGGGACAGGGACTTATCAGCCCCAGCATTTT | CASSTGTGTYQPQHF | TRBJ1-5 | NA | TRBV7-8 | TRBD1
TGTGCCAGCTCACCACCGGGCGGGGGAAACACCATATATTTT | CASSPPGGGNTIYF | TRBJ1-3 | NA | TRBV18 | NA
TGCGCCAGCAGCCAAGGGACTAGCGGTTACGAAGAGACCCAGTACTTC | CASSQGTSGYEETQYF | TRBJ2-5 | NA | TRBV4-1 | TRBD2
TGTGCCAGCAGCCTATGGACAAGGGGCTACGAGCAGTACTTC | CASSLWTRGYEQYF | TRBJ2-7 | NA | TRBV5-8 | NA
TGTGCCAGCTCACCACCTTCCGCACGATCCTACGAGCAGTACTTC | CASSPPSARSYEQYF | TRBJ2-7 | NA | TRBV18 | NA
TGTGCCATCAGTGACAGGGATATTTATGGCTACACCTTC | CAISDRDIYGYTF | TRBJ1-2 | NA | TRBV10-3 | NA
TGTGCCACCAGCAGATCGGTGGCGGGGTTCGGTGGGGCCAACGTCCTGACTTTC | CATSRSVAGFGGANVLTF | TRBJ2-6 | NA | TRBV15 | NA
TGTGCCAGCAGTACGGGACTAGCGGGTATGGATGAGCAGTTCTTC | CASSTGLAGMDEQFF | TRBJ2-1 | NA | TRBV7-3 | TRBD2
TGTGCCAGCAGTGAAGACGGGACAGGGAAAAATGAGCAGTTCTTC | CASSEDGTGKNEQFF | TRBJ2-1 | NA | TRBV25-1 | TRBD1
TGTGCCAGCAGTTGGGAAGGTGGCTACACCTTC | CASSWEGGYTF | TRBJ1-2 | NA | TRBV6-5 | NA
TGCGCCAGGACCGGACAGGGAGGGGTGAGCTCCTACGAGCAGTACTTC | CARTGQGGVSSYEQYF | TRBJ2-7 | NA | TRBV4-1 | NA
TGTGCCTGGAGTACATTGAGACAGGGGGTCGTCGGAGGCTACACCTTC | CAWSTLRQGVVGGYTF | TRBJ1-2 | few | TRBV30 | TRBD1
TGTGCCAGCAGCCCTGCGGGAGGTGATGAAAAACTGTTTTTT | CASSPAGGDEKLFF | TRBJ1-4 | NA | TRBV6-6 | NA
TGCAGCGTTGCAACAGACGGCTACGAGCAGTACTTC | CSVATDGYEQYF | TRBJ2-7 | once | TRBV29-1 | NA
TGTGCCAGTAGTATCGACGGGGATCAGCCCCAGCATTTT | CASSIDGDQPQHF | TRBJ1-5 | NA | TRBV19 | NA
TGTGCCAGCAGCTTGAAACTAGCGGGAAACAATGAGCAGTTCTTC | CASSLKLAGNNEQFF | TRBJ2-1 | NA | TRBV5-5 | TRBD2
TGTGCTAGTGGTCCGGGACAGGGTAACAATGAGCAGTTCTTC | CASGPGQGNNEQFF | TRBJ2-1 | NA | TRBV12-5 | TRBD1
TGTGCCTGGAATCCGATGGCAGGTTCCGGCACTGAAGCTTTCTTT | CAWNPMAGSGTEAFF | TRBJ1-1 | once | TRBV30 | NA
TGTGCCAGCAGCGTAGGGTCCGAAAACATTCAGTACTTC | CASSVGSENIQYF | TRBJ2-4 | NA | TRBV9 | NA
TGTGCCAGCAGCTCCTCGACTAGCGGGACGGGTGAGCAGTTCTTC | CASSSSTSGTGEQFF | TRBJ2-1 | NA | TRBV7-2 | TRBD2
TGTGCCAGCTCACCACCGACCGTAACCAACAATGAGCAGTTCTTC | CASSPPTVTNNEQFF | TRBJ2-1 | NA | TRBV18 | NA
TGTGCCAGCAGCTTGGTCAGCTCCTACAATGAGCAGTTCTTC | CASSLVSSYNEQFF | TRBJ2-1 | NA | TRBV5-4 | NA
TGTGCCAGCAGCTTAGTTGGTGGGGGCGGGGAGACCCAGTACTTC | CASSLVGGGGETQYF | TRBJ2-5 | NA | TRBV7-2 | NA
TGCGCCAGCATGGGACAGGGTTTTTATAGCTACACCTTC | CASMGQGFYSYTF | TRBJ1-2 | NA | TRBV10-2 | TRBD1
TGTGCCAGCAGTGAACTAGGGACTAGCGGGGAGCAGTTCTTC | CASSELGTSGEQFF | TRBJ2-1 | NA | TRBV2 | TRBD2
TGTGCCAGTAGGCGGACAGGAGACCTCTACGAGCAGTACTTC | CASRRTGDLYEQYF | TRBJ2-7 | NA | TRBV19 | TRBD1
TGCGCCAGCAGCCAAAAACCCAGCGGGGGGGCCGTAGATACGCAGTATTTT | CASSQKPSGGAVDTQYF | TRBJ2-3 | NA | TRBV4-1 | TRBD2
TGTGCCAGCTCGCCGGGACAGACCTACGAGCAGTACTTC | CASSPGQTYEQYF | TRBJ2-7 | NA | TRBV18 | TRBD1
TGTGCCAGCAGCTTGGGGACTGCTGATAATGAAAAACTGTTTTTT | CASSLGTADNEKLFF | TRBJ1-4 | NA | TRBV5-7 | NA
TGTGCCAGCAATACGGGCCTCTTTAGCACAGATACGCAGTATTTT | CASNTGLFSTDTQYF | TRBJ2-3 | once | TRBV6-5 | NA
TGTGCCAGCCACTTCACTCAGAGATCACCCCTCCACTTT | CASHFTQRSPLHF | TRBJ1-6 | NA | TRBV6-5 | NA
TGTGCCAGTAGTATAAGCCCCTCCAGGGGTAAGATTAACCAGTACTTC | CASSISPSRGKINQYF | TRBJ2-5 | NA | TRBV19 | NA
TGTGCCAGCAGCCCAACAGGGGTCGCTGGCTACACCTTC | CASSPTGVAGYTF | TRBJ1-2 | NA | TRBV6-5 | TRBD1
TGTGCCAGCAGTTCGACGGGCATCTACAATGAGCAGTTCTTC | CASSSTGIYNEQFF | TRBJ2-1 | once | TRBV28 | NA
TGTGCCAGCAGTTACTCGAACGGACTAGCGAGCTACGAGCAGTACTTC | CASSYSNGLASYEQYF | TRBJ2-7 | NA | TRBV6-5 | TRBD2
TGTGCCAGCAGCCTCCCCGGGACCCCACATACGCAGTATTTT | CASSLPGTPHTQYF | TRBJ2-3 | NA | TRBV7-9 | NA
TGTGCCAGTAGTATCCGTATACTGATGACCTCTGGAAACACCATATATTTT | CASSIRILMTSGNTIYF | TRBJ1-3 | NA | TRBV19 | NA